These T cell receptor beta chains were read from a single sample in a study of blood T cell repertoires in COVID-19. The data were produced by immunoSEQ multiplex PCR, yet TCRdb's version contains in-frame clones alone and is incomplete. The sample lists roughly 260,000 clones, around nine tenths occurring once. Sequencing input: PBMCs or T cells enriched from blood (not recorded which). These receptors all come from a woman between 18 and 29 years old who had recovered from COVID-19. Both conserved end residues are part of each CDR3. Size values are once, few and many counts, or a class for expanded clones, and some rows have none.

TRBJ2-3 | TRBV11-2 | . | CASSLDLTDTQYF
TRBJ1-5 | TRBV5-5 | . | CASSLGAGHNQPQHF
TRBJ2-1 | TRBV9 | . | CASSALGLADVYNEQFF
TRBJ2-7 | TRBV6-2/TRBV6-3 | . | CASSYQGIPNEQYF
TRBJ2-3 | TRBV6-4 | . | CASSDSGGATDTQYF
TRBJ2-7 | TRBV4-3 | once | CASSQRGGRDEQYF
TRBJ2-5 | TRBV5-1 | . | CASSFNRETQYF
TRBJ2-7 | TRBV29-1 | . | CSVEILGTGKGYEQYF
TRBJ1-3 | TRBV4-3 | . | CASSQIVGPGNTIYF
TRBJ2-2 | TRBV3-1/TRBV3-2 | . | CASSQGLADTGELFF
TRBJ2-3 | TRBV6-5 | . | CASRGTSANTQYF
TRBJ2-7 | TRBV7-9 | . | CASTPIALAGTYEQYF
TRBJ2-1 | TRBV7-2 | . | CASSLEGLENPYNEQFF
TRBJ1-1 | TRBV18 | . | CASSIVVGVENTEAFF
TRBJ1-1 | TRBV5-6 | . | CASSFLRQLEAFF
TRBJ2-7 | TRBV30 | . | CAWSSRTSGITAYEQYF
TRBJ2-1 | TRBV28 | . | CASTLGSSGWSEQFF
TRBJ1-1 | TRBV5-1 | . | CASSSRNKGGTEAFF
TRBJ2-1 | TRBV1 | . | CTSSSRVSGGLDNEQFF
TRBJ2-7 | TRBV2 | . | CASSEERGALLWEQYF
TRBJ2-1 | TRBV7-2 | . | CASSSEGLLRSYNEQFF
TRBJ1-2 | TRBV5-4 | . | CASTAAGNNYGYTF
TRBJ2-3 | TRBV18 | . | CASSAGDTQYF
TRBJ2-3 | TRBV27 | . | CASSPSENTQYF
TRBJ2-3 | TRBV5-6 | many | CASSTSGTSGRVTDTQYF
TRBJ1-6 | TRBV2 | many | CASSELGHMINSPLHF
TRBJ1-1 | TRBV12-3/TRBV12-4 | . | CASSTTGGKGAFF
TRBJ2-7 | TRBV5-1 | . | CASSPPRDTTYEQYF
TRBJ2-5 | TRBV28 | . | CASRAGFQETQYF
TRBJ1-1 | TRBV10-3 | . | CATSTAGTGVTEAFF
TRBJ2-3 | TRBV19 | . | CASSIDWAGGVSGQYF
TRBJ1-6 | TRBV6-2/TRBV6-3 | . | CASSPGVNSPLHF
TRBJ2-5 | TRBV25-1 | . | CASSEWGGGAQETQYF
TRBJ1-4 | TRBV30 | . | CAWSPGPSGGEKLFF
TRBJ1-3 | TRBV11-2 | once | CASSLDLRGHTIYF
TRBJ1-5 | TRBV6-4 | once | CASSADSNQPQHF
TRBJ2-1 | TRBV18 | once | CASSPGLDNEQFF